This entry describes one T cell receptor (beta chain). Its antigen is as yet unknown. The data stem from a study of spatial heterogeneity in lung cancer. Background on the study: The study consistently detected more beta-chain than alpha-chain sequences. The mean occurrence of each unique TCR and UMI combination in raw reads exceeded eight.

Study-wide findings and caveats: Ubiquitous expanded tumor TCRs showed up in blood more at resection than follow-up.

Every individual TCR cDNA molecule carried its own unique molecular identifier, which allowed correction of PCR and sequencing errors. In TCRdb, the 5' RACE reads were re-called with MiXCR into one record per CDR3 protein. The table lists approximately 56,000 distinct CDR3 sequences, 6% to 8.5% of them singletons, with about a third in the top ten. Time point reported: blood at routine non-recurrence follow-up after resection. In each case, whole RNA from tumor, nontumor lung or frozen PBMC was sequenced unsorted. The origin of this receptor is a female donor with early-stage non-small cell lung cancer. This material consisted of PBMCs, taken at follow-up.

CDR3 nucleotides: TGTGCCAGCAGGCCTACAGGGGGAGGTTACGAGCAGTACTTC. Protein sequence: CASRPTGGGYEQYF. The chain has TRBV3-1 and TRBJ2-7, with 8 nucleotides matching TRBD1. V dropped 6 bases and J dropped 4; count of bases not matched to a gene: 8. The CDR3 sequence is 14 residues long. Germline V gene data show CDR1 as LGHDT and CDR2 as YNNKEL (reference sequence).